The 27 T cell receptor beta chains reported below all come from one sample, sequenced in a study of T-cell memory formation after mild COVID-19. MiXCR, run by TCRdb on the 5' RACE reads, gives a single entry per CDR3 protein. The table lists a few hundred thousand distinct CDR3 sequences, less than 20% of them singletons. The sequenced sample was PBMCs or a T cell subset sorted from them (not recorded which). The origin of the receptors is a man between 18 and 29 years old who had mild COVID-19 (a few samples of this study predate the infection). Cell type and time point are not known.

DNA of the CDR3: TGTGCCAGCAGCCAGGGGGTCAGATCCTACGAGCAGTACTTC. Its translation: CASSQGVRSYEQYF. This rearrangement joins TRBV3-1 to TRBJ2-7; perhaps D is TRBD1 or TRBD2 (5 bases each). CDR3 length: 14 residues. V dropped 3 bases and J dropped 1 base, with 10 bases sitting between them. Per the germline V gene, CDR1 is LGHDT and CDR2 is YNNKEL (reference sequence).

This clonotype was detected only a few times. This chain connects TRBV25-1 to TRBJ2-3, with 8 bases aligning to TRBD1. Germline-derived CDR1 and CDR2 are MGHDK and SYGVNS. The junction had 7 bases not matched to a gene; V was cut back by 2 bases and J by 6 bases. The CDR3 is 15 amino acids. This CDR3 is CASSEPGRGLDTQYF. CDR3 DNA sequence: TGTGCCAGCAGTGAACCGGGCAGGGGGCTGGATACGCAGTATTTT.

A few counts support this clonotype. The gene calls are TRBV15 and TRBJ1-4; D call uncertain. CDR1 and CDR2 (germline): LNHNV, YYDKDF (reference sequence). V was clipped by 7 bases and J by 1 base, with 7 bases between them. The length of the CDR3 is 13 residues. The CDR3 protein is CATNDQTNEKLFF. CDR3 nucleotides: TGTGCCACCAATGACCAAACTAATGAAAAACTGTTTTTT.

This clonotype was counted many times. CDR3 sequence reads: CASSQEGSYGYTF. DNA of the CDR3: TGCGCCAGCAGCCAAGAGGGTAGCTATGGCTACACCTTC. This chain joins TRBV4-1 and TRBJ1-2; D unclear. Germline CDR1 is MGHRA and CDR2 is YSYEKL. The V end lost 0 bases, the J end lost 4 bases, and 6 bases lay between the germline ends. This CDR3 comprises 13 residues.

The genes are TRBV7-9 and TRBJ2-2; 9 nucleotides line up with TRBD1. The V gene's germline CDR1 is SEHNR and CDR2 FQNEAQ (reference sequence). Trimming at V came to 5 bases and at J to 5 bases, leaving 15 bases not matched to a gene. The CDR3 totals 18 residues. CDR3 residues: CASSPPPGTGSLTGELFF. CDR3 sequence (DNA): TGTGCCAGCAGCCCACCTCCCGGGACAGGGAGTTTAACCGGGGAGCTGTTTTTT. Using reference TRBV7-9 and TRBJ2-2 for the parts outside the CDR3, the full variable domain is DTGVSQNPRHKITKRGQNVTFRCDPISEHNRLYWYRQTLGQGPEFLTYFQNEAQLEKSRLLSDRFSAERPKGSFSTLEIQRTEQGDSAMYLCASSPPPGTGSLTGELFFGEGSRLTVL.

CDR3 DNA sequence: TGTGCCAGCAGGCAGAACCGGAACACTGAAGCTTTCTTT. Translation gives CASRQNRNTEAFF. The rearrangement links TRBV2 to TRBJ1-1; D ambiguous. In germline, CDR1 is SNHLY, CDR2 FYNNEI. This CDR3 is 13 amino acids long. Trimming removed 6 bases at V and 1 base at J, with 9 bases between.

This clonotype was detected a few times. The chain links TRBV4-2 to TRBJ1-2; D ambiguous. The V and J ends lost 1 base and 0 bases respectively, with 9 bases between them. The V gene's germline CDR1 is LGHNA and CDR2 YNFKEQ. CDR3 length: 15 residues. The CDR3 spells CASSQVTPANYGYTF. The CDR3, as DNA: TGTGCCAGCAGCCAAGTCACCCCAGCTAACTATGGCTACACCTTC.

V is TRBV13 and J is TRBJ2-3; D remains ambiguous. This CDR3 region has 12 residues. The V gene lost 1 base and the J gene lost 8 bases, with 7 bases spanning the gap. Germline-derived CDR1 and CDR2 are PRHDT and FYEKMQ (reference sequence). The CDR3 region is CASSLALSTQYF. The DNA of the CDR3 is TGTGCCAGCAGCTTAGCGCTGAGTACGCAGTATTTT.

This clonotype was detected a few times. The V and J genes are TRBV12-3 or TRBV12-4 and TRBJ2-7; no reliable D call. The length of the CDR3 is 12 residues. Trimming left V 2 bases short and J 6 bases short, with 8 bases between. The CDR3 DNA reads TGTGCCAGCAGTTTACTTTGGGGCGAGCAGTACTTC. It codes for CASSLLWGEQYF.

The J gene is TRBJ2-5, the V gene TRBV7-9; TRBD2 might be the D (5 bases). The V and J ends lost 3 bases and 13 bases respectively, with 18 bases between them. Per the germline V gene, CDR1 is SEHNR and CDR2 is FQNEAQ (reference sequence). The CDR3 consists of 13 residues. CDR3 nucleotides: TGTGCCAGCAGCTTGCTGGACTCACGCGGTCTGTACTTC. Residues: CASSLLDSRGLYF. The full variable domain, rest sourced from reference TRBV7-9 and TRBJ2-5, is DTGVSQNPRHKITKRGQNVTFRCDPISEHNRLYWYRQTLGQGPEFLTYFQNEAQLEKSRLLSDRFSAERPKGSFSTLEIQRTEQGDSAMYLCASSLLDSRGLYFGPGTRLLVL.

This clonotype was observed many times. The chain recombines TRBV7-2 with TRBJ2-5; D is possibly TRBD2 (5 bases). CDR1 is SGHTA and CDR2 is FQGNSA in the germline V gene. V lost 5 bases to trimming and J lost 5 bases, with 9 bases between them. The CDR3 runs to 12 residues. DNA for the CDR3: TGTGCCAGCAGCCTCACTAGGGAGACCCAGTACTTC. Translating gives CASSLTRETQYF.

This clonotype occurred many times. This chain links TRBV2 with TRBJ2-7, with 8 bases that match TRBD1. The CDR3 runs 13 residues. V lost 3 bases to trimming and J lost 6 bases; unmatched junction nucleotides: 4. The germline CDR1 and CDR2 sequences are SNHLY and FYNNEI. Here the CDR3 reads CASSEVTGGEQYV. The DNA for the CDR3 is TGTGCCAGCAGTGAGGTAACAGGGGGCGAGCAGTACGTC.

This clonotype was seen only once. At one boundary the junction diverges from the germline segment, which might be a read error. The rearrangement uses TRBV7-2 and TRBJ1-2, with a weak D call TRBD1 (6 bases). CDR3 size: 14 residues. Germline CDR1 SGHTA, CDR2 FQGNSA. This chain's CDR3 is CDSSSGQTNYGYTF. The DNA of the CDR3 is TGTGACAGCAGCTCCGGACAGACGAACTATGGCTACACCTTC.

The chain has TRBV9 and TRBJ1-1; the match to TRBD1 covers 9 bases. Unmatched junction bases numbered 8, after V lost 2 bases and J lost 0 bases. This CDR3 contains 17 residues. Germline V gives CDR1 SGDLS, CDR2 YYNGEE. The CDR3 here is CASSVGQGSLMNTEAFF. CDR3 DNA: TGTGCCAGCAGCGTGGGACAGGGCTCCCTCATGAACACTGAAGCTTTCTTT.

This chain uses TRBV5-1 with TRBJ2-2; no clear D gene. Germline V gene data show CDR1 as SGHRS and CDR2 as YFSETQ. V was clipped by 2 bases and J by 0 bases, with 5 bases between them. This CDR3 region has 14 residues. The CDR3 DNA reads TGCGCCAGCAGCTTATACGCGAACACCGGGGAGCTGTTTTTT. It yields the protein CASSLYANTGELFF.

The chain is built from TRBV5-1 and TRBJ2-7; TRBD1 aligns across 12 bases. This CDR3 is 15 amino acids long. CDR1 is SGHRS and CDR2 is YFSETQ in the germline V gene. The ends lost 4 bases at V and 4 bases at J; junction bases unmatched: 6. The CDR3, as DNA: TGCGCCAGCAGCCTGGGACAGGGGGCCGGGTACGAGCAGTACGTC. It specifies CASSLGQGAGYEQYV.

The rearrangement uses TRBV6-1 and TRBJ1-2; no reliable D call. The CDR3 is made up of 10 amino acids. Trimming pared 7 bases from V and 8 bases from J, leaving 8 bases between. Germline-derived CDR1 and CDR2 are MNHNS and SASEGT. The CDR3 region is CASTEGGYTF. For the CDR3, the DNA is TGTGCCAGCACCGAAGGGGGCTACACCTTC.

This chain connects TRBV2 to TRBJ2-4; the D is unclear. This CDR3 region has 17 residues. Trimming took 2 bases from V and 0 from J, leaving 14 bases between them. Germline V gene sequence: CDR1 SNHLY, CDR2 FYNNEI. The CDR3 protein is CASSETAIGLAKNIQYF. The DNA of the CDR3 is TGTGCCAGCAGTGAAACGGCAATTGGGCTAGCCAAAAACATTCAGTACTTC.

CDR3 loop: CASSLAPPYRVNYGYTF. The CDR3, as DNA: TGTGCCAGCAGCTTAGCCCCGCCCTACAGGGTTAACTATGGCTACACCTTC. The rearrangement joins TRBV7-3 to TRBJ1-2, with D tentatively TRBD1 (6 bases). Trimming stripped 2 bases from V and 1 base from J, with 17 bases between. CDR3 length equals 17 residues. Germline V gives CDR1 SGHTA, CDR2 FQGTGA. The full variable domain, completed using reference TRBV7-3 and TRBJ1-2, is GAGVSQTPSNKVTEKGKYVELRCDPISGHTALYWYRQSLGQGPEFLIYFQGTGAADDSGLPNDRFFAVRPEGSVSTLKIQRTERGDSAVYLCASSLAPPYRVNYGYTFGSGTRLTVV.

This clonotype was seen more than once but under ten times. The chain recombines TRBV7-9 with TRBJ1-5; D remains ambiguous. V was cut by 6 bases and J by 4 bases, with 13 bases left in between. Germline values: CDR1 SEHNR, CDR2 FQNEAQ (reference sequence). CDR3 size: 14 residues. The CDR3 loop is CASSKASGNQPQHF. As DNA, the CDR3 is TGTGCCAGCAGTAAGGCCTCGGGGAATCAGCCCCAGCATTTT. Looking up the rest from reference TRBV7-9 and TRBJ1-5 gives the full variable domain: DTGVSQNPRHKITKRGQNVTFRCDPISEHNRLYWYRQTLGQGPEFLTYFQNEAQLEKSRLLSDRFSAERPKGSFSTLEIQRTEQGDSAMYLCASSKASGNQPQHFGDGTRLSIL.

V is TRBV6-5 and J is TRBJ1-1; D is unresolved. This CDR3 is 12 amino acids long. Germline-derived CDR1 and CDR2 are MNHEY and SVGAGI. Between the trimmed V and J ends, which lost 2 bases and 8 bases, there was a span of 9 bases. In DNA, the CDR3 is TGTGCCAGCAGTTACCGAGGGATCGAAGCTTTCTTT. This translates into CASSYRGIEAFF.

This clonotype was recorded a few times. The rearrangement uses TRBV20-1 and TRBJ1-2; the D gene is possibly TRBD1 (5 bases). The CDR3 length is 12 residues. With 3 bases removed from V and 12 bases from J, the gap between germline ends came to 17 bases. Per the germline V gene, CDR1 is DFQATT and CDR2 is SNEGSKA (reference sequence). This CDR3 is CSASSGGNSHTF. The CDR3 region has the DNA TGCAGTGCTAGTTCCGGGGGGAACTCCCACACCTTC.

At least ten counts were recorded for this clonotype. The chain recombines TRBV9 with TRBJ2-3; D is unresolved. V shed 0 bases and J shed 6 bases, with 11 bases lying between them. Germline V gene sequence: CDR1 SGDLS, CDR2 YYNGEE. This CDR3 has 14 amino acids. CDR3 protein: CASSVVPVPDTQYF. The CDR3 DNA sequence: TGTGCCAGCAGCGTAGTACCGGTCCCGGATACGCAGTATTTT.

The chain carries TRBV28 and TRBJ2-2; D is ambiguous. CDR1 and CDR2 from the germline V gene are MDHEN and SYDVKM. V was trimmed by 6 bases and J by 3 bases, leaving 8 bases between them. The CDR3 runs 13 residues. In DNA, the CDR3 is TGTGCCAGCAGATCGTGGGACACCGGGGAGCTGTTTTTT. Encoded protein: CASRSWDTGELFF. The whole variable domain, filled in from reference TRBV28 and TRBJ2-2, reads DVKVTQSSRYLVKRTGEKVFLECVQDMDHENMFWYRQDPGLGLRLIYFSYDVKMKEKGDIPEGYSVSREKKERFSLILESASTNQTSMYLCASRSWDTGELFFGEGSRLTVL.

Many counts were recorded for this clonotype. The chain joins TRBV6-2 or TRBV6-3 to TRBJ2-1, with D maybe TRBD1 (5 bases). The V gene's germline CDR1 is MNHEY and CDR2 SVGEGT. Trimming left V 6 bases short and J 5 bases short, with 14 bases between. There are 14 residues in the CDR3. The CDR3 region is CASSPSGHNNEQFF. The CDR3 coding sequence is TGTGCCAGCAGCCCTTCCGGACACAACAATGAGCAGTTCTTC.

The chain combines TRBV4-1 with TRBJ1-4; D gene unclear. This CDR3 is built from 12 residues. Between the trimmed V and J ends, which lost 6 bases and 8 bases, there was a span of 10 bases. CDR1 is MGHRA and CDR2 is YSYEKL in the germline V gene. CDR3 protein: CASSLSGEKLFF. Written as DNA, the CDR3 is TGCGCCAGCAGTTTATCGGGAGAAAAACTGTTTTTT.

This clonotype was detected a few times. The CDR3 loop reads CASSPGAVSDNEQFF. The CDR3 DNA reads TGTGCCAGCTCACCGGGAGCGGTTTCGGACAATGAGCAGTTCTTC. The rearrangement joins TRBV18 to TRBJ2-1, with D possibly being TRBD2 (5 bases). Germline V gives CDR1 KGHSH, CDR2 LQKENI. The CDR3 spans 15 residues. The V end lost 3 bases, the J end lost 5 bases, and 14 bases lay between the germline ends.